The present T cell receptor beta chain was sequenced within a study of identical twins' blood T cells. Study-wide points: Shared CDR3 clonotype counts tracked mainly the product of cloneset sizes. Top TCRbeta clonotypes were shared more with twin than unrelated donors.

V was trimmed by 0 bases and J by 4 bases, leaving 13 bases between them. This CDR3 is built from 15 residues. CDR1 is SNHLY and CDR2 is FYNNEI in the germline V gene. TCRdb passed the 5' RACE reads through MiXCR, listing each CDR3 protein once. Of 350,000 to 400,000 distinct CDR3 sequences in the sample, approximately 30% were seen once. This clonotype appeared many times. As yet, its antigen is unknown. The TCR originated in a woman aged 18-55 years in good health. Sequencing was performed on PBMCs. The chain is built from TRBV2 and TRBJ2-7, with a weak D call TRBD1 (5 bases). The CDR3 DNA is TGTGCCAGCAGTGAAGCTAAGGGGTCAAAATACGAGCAGTACTTC. Translating gives CASSEAKGSKYEQYF.